The clone carrying this T cell receptor beta chain was counted a few times. Its antigen is unidentified. This CDR3 region has 16 residues. V lost 6 bases to trimming and J lost 0 bases; unmatched junction nucleotides: 3. This specimen comes from a study of response to subunit inactivated influenza vaccine. In TCRdb, the RT-PCR reads were re-called with MiXCR into one record per CDR3 protein. The data contain more than 600,000 distinct CDR3 sequences, around 20% of them singletons. Study-level results: The authors put forward the suggestion that each seasonal influenza vaccination may bring in only a limited number of new T cells.

This receptor was taken from a man in his forties or fifties who received an inactivated influenza vaccine. The chain recombines TRBV12-3 or TRBV12-4 with TRBJ2-2; TRBD1 agrees at 11 bases. Sequenced material: PBMCs from blood, taken 4 to 6 days after vaccination. In nucleotides, the CDR3 is TGTGCCAGCAGCCGGGACAGGGGGGCGAACACCGGGGAGCTGTTTTTT. Its protein is CASSRDRGANTGELFF.